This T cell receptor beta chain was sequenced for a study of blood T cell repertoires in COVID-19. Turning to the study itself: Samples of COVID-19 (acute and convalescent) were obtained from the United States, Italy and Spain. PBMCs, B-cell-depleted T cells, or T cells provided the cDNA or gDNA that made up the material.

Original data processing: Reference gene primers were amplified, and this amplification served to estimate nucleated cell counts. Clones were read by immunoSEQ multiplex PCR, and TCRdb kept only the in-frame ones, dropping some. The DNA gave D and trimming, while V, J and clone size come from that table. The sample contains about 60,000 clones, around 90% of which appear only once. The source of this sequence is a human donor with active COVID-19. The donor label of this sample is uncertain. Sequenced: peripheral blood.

The CDR3: CASSVGVGGLTDTQYF. CDR3 nucleotide sequence: TGTGCCAGCAGCGTAGGAGTGGGGGGACTCACAGATACGCAGTATTTT. This chain connects TRBV9 to TRBJ2-3, with D perhaps TRBD2 (6 bases). The V end was cut by 0 bases, the J end by 2 bases, with 13 bases between. The CDR3 contains 16 residues. From germline, CDR1 is SGDLS and CDR2 YYNGEE.